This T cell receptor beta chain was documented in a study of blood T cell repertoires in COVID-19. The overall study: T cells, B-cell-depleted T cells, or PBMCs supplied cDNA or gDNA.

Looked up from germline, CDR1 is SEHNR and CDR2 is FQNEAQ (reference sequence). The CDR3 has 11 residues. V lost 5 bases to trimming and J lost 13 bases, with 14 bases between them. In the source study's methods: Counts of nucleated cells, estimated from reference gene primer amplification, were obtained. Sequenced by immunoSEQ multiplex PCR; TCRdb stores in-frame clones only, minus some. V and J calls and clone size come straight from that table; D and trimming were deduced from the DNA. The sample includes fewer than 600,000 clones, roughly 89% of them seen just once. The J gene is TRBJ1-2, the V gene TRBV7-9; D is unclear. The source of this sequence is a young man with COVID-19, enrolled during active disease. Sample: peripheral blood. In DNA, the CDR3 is TGTGCCAGCAGCGAACCCCCTCGGGGCACCTTC. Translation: CASSEPPRGTF.